Sequencing of this T cell receptor beta chain was carried out in a study of cytomegalovirus exposure and HLA in healthy donors. The donors were members of the 120-subject validation cohort (separate from the approximately 650-subject first cohort). Trimming shortened V by 7 bases and J by 4 bases, and 25 bases separated the two germline ends. Per the germline V gene, CDR1 is LNHDA and CDR2 is SQIVND (reference sequence). This CDR3 contains 17 residues. Sequencing was performed with immunoSEQ multiplex PCR; in TCRdb, only in-frame clones are kept and a portion is missing. The sample records fewer than 100,000 clones, under 95% being singletons. Study-wide findings and caveats: First-cohort TCR clusters tended to co-occur in the 130 or so validation repertoires, a later analysis found. Per published reports, the classifier diagnosed cytomegalovirus status with high specificity and sensitivity. Testing in vitro showed three CMV-associated chains specific for CMV antigens.

On this clone: Its antigen is unidentified.

The TCR was taken from a young man in good health and CMV-seronegative. The sample consisted of PBMCs. The chain uses TRBV19 and TRBJ1-2, with D possibly being TRBD1 (6 bases). The CDR3 spells CASKRGRGVGSSYGYTF. The DNA of the CDR3 is TGTGCCAGTAAAAGGGGCAGGGGAGTCGGCTCTTCCTATGGCTACACCTTC.